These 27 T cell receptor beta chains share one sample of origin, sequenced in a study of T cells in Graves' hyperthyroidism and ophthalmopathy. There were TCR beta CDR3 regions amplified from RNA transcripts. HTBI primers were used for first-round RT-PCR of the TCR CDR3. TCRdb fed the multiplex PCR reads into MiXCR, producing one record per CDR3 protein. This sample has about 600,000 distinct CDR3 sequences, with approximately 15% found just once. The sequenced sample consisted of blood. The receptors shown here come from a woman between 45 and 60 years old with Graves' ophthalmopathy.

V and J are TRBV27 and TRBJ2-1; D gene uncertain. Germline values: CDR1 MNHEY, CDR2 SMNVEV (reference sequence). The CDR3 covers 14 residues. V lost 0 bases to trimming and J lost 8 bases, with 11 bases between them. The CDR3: CASSLSPAGDEQFF. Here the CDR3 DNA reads TGTGCCAGCAGTTTATCGCCAGCTGGGGATGAGCAGTTCTTC.

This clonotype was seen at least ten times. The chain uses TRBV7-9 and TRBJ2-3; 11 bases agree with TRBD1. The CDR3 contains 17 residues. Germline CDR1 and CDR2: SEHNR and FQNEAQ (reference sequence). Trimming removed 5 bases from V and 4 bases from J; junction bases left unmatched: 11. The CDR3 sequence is CASSPGQGAIKADTQYF. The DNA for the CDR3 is TGTGCCAGCAGCCCCGGACAGGGGGCGATTAAGGCAGATACGCAGTATTTT.

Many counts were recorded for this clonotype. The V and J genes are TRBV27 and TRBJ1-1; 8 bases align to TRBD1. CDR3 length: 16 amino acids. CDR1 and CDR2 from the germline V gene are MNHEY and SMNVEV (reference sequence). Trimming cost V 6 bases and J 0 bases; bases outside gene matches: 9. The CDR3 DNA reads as TGTGCCAGCAGGGCATCCGCAGGGGGCGTGAACACTGAAGCTTTCTTT. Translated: CASRASAGGVNTEAFF.

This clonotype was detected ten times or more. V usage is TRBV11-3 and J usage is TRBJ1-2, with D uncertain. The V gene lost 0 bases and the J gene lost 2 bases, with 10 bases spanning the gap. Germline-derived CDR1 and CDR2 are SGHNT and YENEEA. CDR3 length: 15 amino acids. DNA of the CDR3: TGTGCCAGCAGCTTAGACGGTACGGGGAACTATGGCTACACCTTC. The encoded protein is CASSLDGTGNYGYTF.

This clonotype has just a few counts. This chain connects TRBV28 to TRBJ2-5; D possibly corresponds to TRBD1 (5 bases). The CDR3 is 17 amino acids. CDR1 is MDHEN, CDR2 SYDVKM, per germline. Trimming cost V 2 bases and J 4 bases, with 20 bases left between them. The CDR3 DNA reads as TGTGCCAGCAGTTTAGACAGAGAGCACGCCAAACGAGAGACCCAGTACTTC. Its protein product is CASSLDREHAKRETQYF.

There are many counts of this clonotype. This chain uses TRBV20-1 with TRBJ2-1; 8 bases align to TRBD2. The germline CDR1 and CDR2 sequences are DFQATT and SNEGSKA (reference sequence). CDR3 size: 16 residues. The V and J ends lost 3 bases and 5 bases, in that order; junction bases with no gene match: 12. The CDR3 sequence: CSAREVIAGYNNEQFF. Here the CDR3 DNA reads TGCAGTGCTAGGGAAGTAATAGCGGGATATAACAATGAGCAGTTCTTC.

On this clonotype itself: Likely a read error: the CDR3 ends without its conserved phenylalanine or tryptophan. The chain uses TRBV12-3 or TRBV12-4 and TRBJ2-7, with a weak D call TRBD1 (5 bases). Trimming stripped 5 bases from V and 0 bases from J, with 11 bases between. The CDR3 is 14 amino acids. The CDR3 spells CASSPTTVSYEQYL. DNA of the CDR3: TGTGCCAGCAGTCCCACGACAGTCTCCTACGAGCAGTACCTC.

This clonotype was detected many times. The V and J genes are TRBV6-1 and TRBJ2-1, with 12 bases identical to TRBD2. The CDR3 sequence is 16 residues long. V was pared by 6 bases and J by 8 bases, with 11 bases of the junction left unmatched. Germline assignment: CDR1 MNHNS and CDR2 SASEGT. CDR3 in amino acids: CASSQFGLAGQDEQFF. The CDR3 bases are TGTGCCAGCAGCCAATTCGGACTAGCGGGACAGGATGAGCAGTTCTTC.

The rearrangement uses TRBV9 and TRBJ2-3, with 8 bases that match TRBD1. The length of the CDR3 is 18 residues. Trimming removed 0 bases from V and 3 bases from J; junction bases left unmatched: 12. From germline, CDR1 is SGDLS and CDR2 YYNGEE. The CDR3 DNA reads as TGTGCCAGCAGCGTAGGACCCCAGGGGGCGGGTTGGACAGATACGCAGTATTTT. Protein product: CASSVGPQGAGWTDTQYF.

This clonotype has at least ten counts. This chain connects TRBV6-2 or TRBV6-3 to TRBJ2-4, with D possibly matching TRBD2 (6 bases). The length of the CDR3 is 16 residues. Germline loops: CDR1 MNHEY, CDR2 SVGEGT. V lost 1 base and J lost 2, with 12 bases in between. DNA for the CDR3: TGTGCCAGCAGTTACTGGAGGGGATCTTCCAAAAACATTCAGTACTTC. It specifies CASSYWRGSSKNIQYF.

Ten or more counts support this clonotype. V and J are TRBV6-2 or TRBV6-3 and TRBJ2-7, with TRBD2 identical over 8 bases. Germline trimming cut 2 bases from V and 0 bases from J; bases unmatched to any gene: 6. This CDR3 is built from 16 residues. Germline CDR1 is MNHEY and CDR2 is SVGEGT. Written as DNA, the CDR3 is TGTGCCAGCAGTTACCCTAGCGGGTCGTACTCCTACGAGCAGTACTTC. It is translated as CASSYPSGSYSYEQYF.

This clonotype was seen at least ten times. The CDR3: CASSPPGLESTDTQYF. The CDR3 region has the DNA TGTGCCAGCTCACCACCTGGACTAGAGTCTACAGATACGCAGTATTTT. The chain combines TRBV18 with TRBJ2-3; 7 bases fit TRBD2. V was pared by 0 bases and J by 3 bases, with 6 bases of the junction left unmatched. CDR3 size: 16 residues. CDR1 is KGHSH and CDR2 is LQKENI in the germline V gene.

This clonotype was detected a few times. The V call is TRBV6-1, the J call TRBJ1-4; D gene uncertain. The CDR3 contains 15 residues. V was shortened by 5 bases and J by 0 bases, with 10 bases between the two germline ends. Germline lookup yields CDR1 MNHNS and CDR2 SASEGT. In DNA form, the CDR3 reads TGTGCCAGCAGTCGAGTTGGGGCAACTAATGAAAAACTGTTTTTT. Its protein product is CASSRVGATNEKLFF.

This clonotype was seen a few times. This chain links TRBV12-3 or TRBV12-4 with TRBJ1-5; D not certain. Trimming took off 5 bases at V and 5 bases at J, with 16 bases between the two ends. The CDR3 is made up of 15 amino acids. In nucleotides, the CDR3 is TGTGCCAGCAGTGTTTCGACATTGAAGGATCAGCCCCAGCATTTT. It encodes CASSVSTLKDQPQHF.

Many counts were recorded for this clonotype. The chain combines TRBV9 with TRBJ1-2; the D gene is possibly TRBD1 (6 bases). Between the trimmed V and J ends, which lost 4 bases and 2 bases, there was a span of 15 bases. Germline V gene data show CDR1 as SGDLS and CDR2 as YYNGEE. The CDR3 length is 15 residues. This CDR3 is CASSPDPGENYGYTF. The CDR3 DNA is TGTGCCAGCAGCCCTGACCCAGGGGAGAACTATGGCTACACCTTC.

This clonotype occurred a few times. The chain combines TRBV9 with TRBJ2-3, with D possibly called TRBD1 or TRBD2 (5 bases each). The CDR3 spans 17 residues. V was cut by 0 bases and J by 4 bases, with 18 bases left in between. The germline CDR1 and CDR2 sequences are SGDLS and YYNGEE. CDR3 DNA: TGTGCCAGCAGCGTAGCTACGACCCCTCGGGGCGCAGATACGCAGTATTTT. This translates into CASSVATTPRGADTQYF.

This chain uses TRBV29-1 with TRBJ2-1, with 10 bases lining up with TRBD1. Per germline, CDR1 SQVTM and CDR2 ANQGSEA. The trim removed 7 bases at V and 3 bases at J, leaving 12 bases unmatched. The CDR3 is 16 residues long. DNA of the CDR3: TGCAGCGGAGAACAGCGGGACAGGGGCCGCTACAATGAGCAGTTCTTC. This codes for CSGEQRDRGRYNEQFF.

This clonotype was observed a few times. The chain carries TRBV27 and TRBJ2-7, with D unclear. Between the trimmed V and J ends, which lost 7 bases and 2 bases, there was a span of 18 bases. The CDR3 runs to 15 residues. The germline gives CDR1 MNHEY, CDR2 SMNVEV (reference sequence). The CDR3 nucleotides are TGTGCCAGCAAAAGCGCCTCCGGCTGGGCCTACGAGCAGTACTTC. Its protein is CASKSASGWAYEQYF.

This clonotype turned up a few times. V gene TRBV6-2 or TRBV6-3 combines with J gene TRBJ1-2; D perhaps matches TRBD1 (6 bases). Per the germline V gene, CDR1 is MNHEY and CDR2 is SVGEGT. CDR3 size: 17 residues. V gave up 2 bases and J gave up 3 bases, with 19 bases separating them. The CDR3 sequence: CASSYPAQGKRDYGYTF. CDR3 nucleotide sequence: TGTGCCAGCAGTTACCCTGCACAGGGTAAGAGGGACTATGGCTACACCTTC.

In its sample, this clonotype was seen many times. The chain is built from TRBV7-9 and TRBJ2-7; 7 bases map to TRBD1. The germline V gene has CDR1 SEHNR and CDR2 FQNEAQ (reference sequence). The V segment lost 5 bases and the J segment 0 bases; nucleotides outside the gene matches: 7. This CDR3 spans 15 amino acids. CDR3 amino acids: CASSNPRGNSYEQYF. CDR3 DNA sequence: TGTGCCAGCAGCAACCCCAGGGGGAACTCCTACGAGCAGTACTTC.

This CDR3 is CASSQSSGRDLDEQFF. CDR3 nucleotides: TGCGCCAGCAGCCAATCTAGCGGGAGGGACTTGGATGAGCAGTTCTTC. The chain recombines TRBV4-1 with TRBJ2-1; 12 nucleotides match TRBD2. The CDR3 has 16 residues. Trimming removed 2 bases from V and 8 bases from J; junction bases left unmatched: 7. CDR1 is MGHRA and CDR2 is YSYEKL in the germline V gene.

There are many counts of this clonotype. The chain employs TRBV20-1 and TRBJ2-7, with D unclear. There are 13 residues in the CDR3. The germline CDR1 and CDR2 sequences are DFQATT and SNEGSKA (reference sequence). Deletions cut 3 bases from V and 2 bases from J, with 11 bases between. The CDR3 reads CSARDRRAYEQYF. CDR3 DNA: TGCAGTGCTAGGGACCGCAGAGCCTACGAGCAGTACTTC.

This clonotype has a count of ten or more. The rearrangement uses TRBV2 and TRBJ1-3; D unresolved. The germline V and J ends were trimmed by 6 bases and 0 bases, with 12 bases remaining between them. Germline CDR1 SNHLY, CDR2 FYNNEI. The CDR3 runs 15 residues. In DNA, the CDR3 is TGTGCCAGCAGGATTAAGGGATACTCTGGAAACACCATATATTTT. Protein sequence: CASRIKGYSGNTIYF.

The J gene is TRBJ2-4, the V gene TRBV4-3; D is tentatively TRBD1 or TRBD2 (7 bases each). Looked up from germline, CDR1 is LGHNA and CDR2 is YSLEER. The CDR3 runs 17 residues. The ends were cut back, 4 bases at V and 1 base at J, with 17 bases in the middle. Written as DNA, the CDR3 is TGCGCCAGCAGCCGGGTTACAGGGGAGGGGGCCAAAAACATTCAGTACTTC. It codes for CASSRVTGEGAKNIQYF.

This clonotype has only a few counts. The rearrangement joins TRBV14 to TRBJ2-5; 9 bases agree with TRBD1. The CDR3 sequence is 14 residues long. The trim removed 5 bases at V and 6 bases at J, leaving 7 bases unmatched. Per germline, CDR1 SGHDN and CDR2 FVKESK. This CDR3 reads CASSVGQGIKTQYF. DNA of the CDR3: TGTGCCAGCAGCGTAGGACAGGGGATTAAGACCCAGTACTTC.

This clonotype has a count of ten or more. The CDR3: CASSQPGLVLNEQFF. CDR3 nucleotide sequence: TGTGCCAGCAGCCAACCGGGACTAGTCCTTAATGAGCAGTTCTTC. The chain has TRBV6-2 or TRBV6-3 and TRBJ2-1, with 8 positions matching TRBD2. The CDR3 runs to 15 residues. The germline V gene encodes CDR1 MNHEY and CDR2 SVGEGT. Trimming at V came to 6 bases and at J to 7 bases, leaving 11 bases not matched to a gene.

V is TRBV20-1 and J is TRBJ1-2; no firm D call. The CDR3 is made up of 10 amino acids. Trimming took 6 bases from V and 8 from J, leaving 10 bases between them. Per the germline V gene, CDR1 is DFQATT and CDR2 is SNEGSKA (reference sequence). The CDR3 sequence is CSAKPGGYTF. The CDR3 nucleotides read TGCAGTGCCAAACCGGGAGGCTACACCTTC.